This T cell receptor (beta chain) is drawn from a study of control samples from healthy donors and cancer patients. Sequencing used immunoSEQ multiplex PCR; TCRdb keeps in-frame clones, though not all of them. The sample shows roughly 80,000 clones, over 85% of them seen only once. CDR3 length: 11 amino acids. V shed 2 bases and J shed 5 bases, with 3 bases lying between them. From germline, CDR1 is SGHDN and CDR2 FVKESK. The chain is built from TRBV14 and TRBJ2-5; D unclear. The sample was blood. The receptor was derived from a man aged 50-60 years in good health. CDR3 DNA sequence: TGTGCCAGCAGCCAACGTGAGACCCAGTACTTC. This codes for CASSQRETQYF.